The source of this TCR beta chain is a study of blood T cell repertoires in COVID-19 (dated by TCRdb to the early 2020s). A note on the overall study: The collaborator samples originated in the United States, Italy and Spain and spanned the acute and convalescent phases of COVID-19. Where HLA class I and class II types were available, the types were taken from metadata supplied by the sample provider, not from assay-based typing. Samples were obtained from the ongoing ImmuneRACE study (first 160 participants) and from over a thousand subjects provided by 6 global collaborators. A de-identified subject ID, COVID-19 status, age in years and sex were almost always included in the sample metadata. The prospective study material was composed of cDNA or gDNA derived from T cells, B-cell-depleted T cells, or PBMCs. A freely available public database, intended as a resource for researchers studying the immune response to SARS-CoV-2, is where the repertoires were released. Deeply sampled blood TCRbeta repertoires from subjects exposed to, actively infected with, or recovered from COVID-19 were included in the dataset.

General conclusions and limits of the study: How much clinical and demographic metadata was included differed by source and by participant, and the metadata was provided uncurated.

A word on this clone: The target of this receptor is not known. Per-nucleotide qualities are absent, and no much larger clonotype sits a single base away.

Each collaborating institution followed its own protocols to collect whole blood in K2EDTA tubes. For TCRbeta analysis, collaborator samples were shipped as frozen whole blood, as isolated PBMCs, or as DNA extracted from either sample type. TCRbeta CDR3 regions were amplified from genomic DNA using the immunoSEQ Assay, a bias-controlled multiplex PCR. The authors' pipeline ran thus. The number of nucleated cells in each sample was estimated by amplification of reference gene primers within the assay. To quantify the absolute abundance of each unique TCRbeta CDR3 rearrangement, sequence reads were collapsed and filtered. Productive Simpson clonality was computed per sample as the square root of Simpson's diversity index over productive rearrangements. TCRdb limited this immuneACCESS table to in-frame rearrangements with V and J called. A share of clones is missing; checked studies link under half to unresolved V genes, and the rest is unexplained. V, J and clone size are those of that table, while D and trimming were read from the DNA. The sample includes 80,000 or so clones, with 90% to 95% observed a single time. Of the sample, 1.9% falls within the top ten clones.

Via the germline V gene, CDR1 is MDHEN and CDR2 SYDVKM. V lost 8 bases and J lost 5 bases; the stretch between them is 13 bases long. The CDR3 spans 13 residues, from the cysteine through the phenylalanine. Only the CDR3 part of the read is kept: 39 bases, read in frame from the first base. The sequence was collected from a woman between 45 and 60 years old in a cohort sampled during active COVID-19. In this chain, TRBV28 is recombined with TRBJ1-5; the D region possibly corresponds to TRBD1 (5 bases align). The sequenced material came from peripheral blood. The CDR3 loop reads CASGWGRYQPQHF. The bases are TGTGCCAGCGGGTGGGGCAGGTATCAGCCCCAGCATTTT.